The 27 T cell receptor beta chains reported below all come from one sample, sequenced in a study of blood T cell repertoires in COVID-19. The data were produced by immunoSEQ multiplex PCR, yet TCRdb's version contains in-frame clones alone and is incomplete. The repertoire includes roughly 220,000 clones, approximately 90% of them detected once, and more than 3.5% sits in the top ten. Specimen: PBMCs or T cells enriched from blood (not recorded which). The receptors derive from a woman in her thirties or forties with acute COVID-19.

The chain uses TRBV2 and TRBJ1-6; D may be TRBD1 (5 bases). Germline V CDR1 and CDR2: SNHLY, FYNNEI. The CDR3 is 13 amino acids. V was clipped by 8 bases and J by 5 bases, with 10 bases between them. In DNA, the CDR3 is TGTGCCAGCGCTACAGGAAATAATTCACCCCTCCACTTT. Translating gives CASATGNNSPLHF.

This clone was counted only a few times. The rearrangement uses TRBV19 and TRBJ1-1, with D perhaps TRBD1 (6 bases). The CDR3 runs 14 residues. Trimming pared 6 bases from V and 0 bases from J, leaving 11 bases between. CDR1 is LNHDA and CDR2 is SQIVND in the germline V gene (reference sequence). The CDR3 loop reads CASSLRGLNTEAFF. As DNA, the CDR3 is TGTGCCAGTAGCCTTAGGGGGTTGAACACTGAAGCTTTCTTT. The full variable domain, its missing parts supplied by reference TRBV19 and TRBJ1-1, is DGGITQSPKYLFRKEGQNVTLSCEQNLNHDAMYWYRQDPGQGLRLIYYSQIVNDFQKGDIAEGYSVSREKKESFPLTVTSAQKNPTAFYLCASSLRGLNTEAFFGQGTRLTVV.

V usage is TRBV9 and J usage is TRBJ1-1, with a weak D call TRBD1 (6 bases). Germline V gives CDR1 SGDLS, CDR2 YYNGEE. The CDR3 runs to 15 residues. Between the trimmed V and J ends, which lost 1 base and 6 bases, there was a span of 16 bases. CDR3 amino acids: CASSVSSNRAAEAFF. The CDR3 DNA follows: TGTGCCAGCAGCGTATCCTCAAACAGGGCTGCTGAAGCTTTCTTT.

This chain joins TRBV25-1 and TRBJ1-1; 9 bases are a match to TRBD1. The CDR3 contains 16 residues. The germline gives CDR1 MGHDK, CDR2 SYGVNS. V shed 3 bases, J shed 0 bases, and the junction held 5 bases outside the gene matches. The CDR3 bases are TGTGCCAGCAGTGATAACAGGGGGCGCATGAACACTGAAGCTTTCTTT. Protein product: CASSDNRGRMNTEAFF.

This clone was seen once. The V and J genes are TRBV6-5 and TRBJ2-6; 8 bases are a match to TRBD1. This CDR3 has 15 residues. V trimming: 6 bases; J trimming: 6 bases; junction bases outside the gene matches: 7. Germline CDR1 and CDR2: MNHEY and SVGAGI. In DNA, the CDR3 is TGTGCCAGCAGGGCGACAGGGGCTGCGGCCAACGTCCTGACTTTC. Translated: CASRATGAAANVLTF.

The genes are TRBV7-2 and TRBJ1-1; D possibly corresponds to TRBD1 (5 bases). Trimming cost V 5 bases and J 5 bases, with 18 bases left between them. CDR3 length equals 15 residues. Germline V gene sequence: CDR1 SGHTA, CDR2 FQGNSA. The CDR3 nucleotides read TGTGCCAGCAGCCCGACGCAGGGAGGTAGAACTGAAGCTTTCTTT. Translating gives CASSPTQGGRTEAFF.

The chain is built from TRBV2 and TRBJ1-5; D remains unclear. The ends were cut back, 1 base at V and 3 bases at J, with 10 bases in the middle. The CDR3 contains 15 residues. Germline assignment: CDR1 SNHLY and CDR2 FYNNEI. In DNA form, the CDR3 reads TGTGCCAGCAGTGAAGGGACGGACTCCAATCAGCCCCAGCATTTT. It is translated as CASSEGTDSNQPQHF. The full variable domain, its missing parts supplied by reference TRBV2 and TRBJ1-5, is EPEVTQTPSHQVTQMGQEVILRCVPISNHLYFYWYRQILGQKVEFLVSFYNNEISEKSEIFDDQFSVERPDGSNFTLKIRSTKLEDSAMYFCASSEGTDSNQPQHFGDGTRLSIL.

V and J are TRBV19 and TRBJ1-1; 7 bases fit TRBD1. Germline V gene lookup returns CDR1 LNHDA and CDR2 SQIVND (reference sequence). Trimming took 4 bases from V and 4 from J; bases not matched to a gene: 9. The CDR3 runs 15 residues. CDR3 in amino acids: CASSTEGARGTEAFF. The CDR3 DNA reads TGTGCCAGTAGTACCGAGGGGGCTCGGGGCACTGAAGCTTTCTTT.

This chain uses TRBV3-1 (or the pseudogene TRBV3-2) with TRBJ1-2, with 7 bases matching TRBD1. With V trimmed by 0 bases and J by 6 bases, 4 bases remained unmatched. The V gene's germline CDR1 is LGHDT and CDR2 YNNKEL (reference sequence). The CDR3 has 14 residues. The CDR3 region is CASSQEDRSHGYTF. CDR3 nucleotide sequence: TGTGCCAGCAGCCAAGAGGACAGGTCTCATGGCTACACCTTC.

To note about this clone: At the DNA level, this CDR3 is encoded by other sequences in the same sample as well. The chain is built from TRBV5-4 and TRBJ2-3, with 7 positions matching TRBD2. This CDR3 contains 15 residues. The V segment lost 2 bases and the J segment 0 bases; nucleotides outside the gene matches: 3. Germline CDR1 SGHNT, CDR2 YYREEE (reference sequence). CDR3 in amino acids: CASSLGGGSTDTQYF. Written as DNA, the CDR3 is TGTGCCAGCAGCTTAGGCGGGGGAAGCACAGATACGCAGTATTTT.

This chain links TRBV19 with TRBJ1-5; 7 nucleotides line up with TRBD1. CDR1 is LNHDA and CDR2 is SQIVND in the germline V gene (reference sequence). V shed 3 bases, J shed 3 bases, and the junction held 8 bases outside the gene matches. The CDR3 is 16 amino acids. The CDR3, as DNA: TGTGCCAGTAGTATTTATGGGACAGCTGCCAATCAGCCCCAGCATTTT. Protein sequence: CASSIYGTAANQPQHF.

This clone has only one observation. The chain uses TRBV18 and TRBJ2-7, with 7 bases aligning to TRBD1. The germline CDR1 and CDR2 sequences are KGHSH and LQKENI. The CDR3 totals 18 residues. Trimming cost V 4 bases and J 3 bases; bases outside gene matches: 18. Here the CDR3 reads CASSRGKAGGENYYEQYV. In DNA, the CDR3 is TGTGCCAGCTCACGAGGAAAGGCAGGGGGTGAGAATTACTACGAGCAGTACGTC.

This clone has a single count. V gene TRBV19 combines with J gene TRBJ1-2; D possibly corresponds to TRBD1 (6 bases). Trimming took 1 base from V and 8 from J, leaving 14 bases between them. From germline, CDR1 is LNHDA and CDR2 SQIVND (reference sequence). This CDR3 spans 14 amino acids. CDR3 sequence reads: CASSIVGGQGGYTF. The CDR3 bases are TGTGCCAGTAGTATAGTCGGGGGGCAAGGGGGCTACACCTTC.

The V call is TRBV3-1 (or the pseudogene TRBV3-2), the J call TRBJ2-1; TRBD2 matches 9 bases. J gave up 5 bases and V 3 bases, and 11 bases lay outside the gene matches. From germline, CDR1 is LGHDT and CDR2 YNNKEL (reference sequence). This CDR3 spans 17 amino acids. The CDR3 coding sequence is TGTGCCAGCAGCCACCTGGCCCGGACTAGCGCACACAATGAGCAGTTCTTC. It translates to CASSHLARTSAHNEQFF.

This rearrangement joins TRBV5-4 to TRBJ2-5; possibly TRBD2 for D (6 bases). This CDR3 is built from 15 residues. The germline V gene has CDR1 SGHNT and CDR2 YYREEE (reference sequence). V gave up 5 bases and J gave up 5 bases, with 19 bases separating them. This chain's CDR3 is CASRPDGGLRETQYF. In nucleotides, the CDR3 is TGTGCCAGCAGACCCGACGGAGGACTAAGGGAGACCCAGTACTTC.

The chain couples TRBV19 to TRBJ1-2; D possibly corresponds to TRBD1 (5 bases). Trimming cost V 6 bases and J 6 bases, with 14 bases left between them. CDR3 length: 13 amino acids. The germline V gene has CDR1 LNHDA and CDR2 SQIVND (reference sequence). CDR3: CASSKGLQDGYTF. For the CDR3, the DNA is TGTGCCAGTAGCAAGGGACTTCAGGATGGCTACACCTTC.

On this clone: The same CDR3 also results from other DNA sequences found in this sample. The rearrangement uses TRBV29-1 and TRBJ1-2; D not resolved. This CDR3 comprises 13 residues. V gave up 3 bases and J gave up 2 bases, with 10 bases separating them. The germline V gene has CDR1 SQVTM and CDR2 ANQGSEA. The CDR3 is CSVDLSGNYGYTF. CDR3 bases: TGCAGCGTTGATCTGTCGGGAAACTATGGCTACACCTTC.

The rearrangement uses TRBV7-2 and TRBJ1-2; tentative D call: TRBD1 (6 bases). V dropped 7 bases and J dropped 5 bases, with 14 bases sitting between them. The CDR3 loop spans 13 amino acids. Germline V gives CDR1 SGHTA, CDR2 FQGNSA. As DNA, the CDR3 is TGTGCCAGCAATCCCGGGACAAATTATGGCTACACCTTC. It codes for CASNPGTNYGYTF.

This clone has a single count. This sequence joins TRBV18 and TRBJ1-3, with D tentatively TRBD1 (5 bases). The CDR3 runs 17 residues. Trimming removed 3 bases at V and 0 bases at J, with 15 bases between. Germline lookup yields CDR1 KGHSH and CDR2 LQKENI. CDR3 bases: TGTGCCAGCTCACCGAGTAACCAGGGCTACTCTGGAAACACCATATATTTT. This translates into CASSPSNQGYSGNTIYF. Together with reference TRBV18 and TRBJ1-3, the CDR3 gives the full variable domain: NAGVMQNPRHLVRRRGQEARLRCSPMKGHSHVYWYRQLPEEGLKFMVYLQKENIIDESGMPKERFSAEFPKEGPSILRIQQVVRGDSAAYFCASSPSNQGYSGNTIYFGEGSWLTVV.

The chain links TRBV18 to TRBJ2-1, with D perhaps matching TRBD1 (6 bases). Looked up from germline, CDR1 is KGHSH and CDR2 is LQKENI. The CDR3 spans 15 residues. Trimming pared 3 bases from V and 8 bases from J, leaving 17 bases between. CDR3 in DNA: TGTGCCAGCTCACCTGGGACATTCCGGCTTGATGAGCAGTTCTTC. It codes for CASSPGTFRLDEQFF.

The rearrangement links TRBV6-2 or TRBV6-3 to TRBJ1-1, with D possibly being TRBD1 (6 bases). The CDR3 has 15 residues. Germline V lookup: CDR1 MNHEY, CDR2 SVGEGT. V lost 5 bases and J lost 0, with 13 bases in between. CDR3 residues: CASSKQGLVNTEAFF. CDR3 bases: TGTGCCAGCAGTAAACAGGGATTAGTGAACACTGAAGCTTTCTTT.

V and J are TRBV19 and TRBJ1-6; 8 positions match TRBD1. The junction had 3 bases not matched to a gene; V was cut back by 4 bases and J by 4 bases. CDR1 and CDR2 from the germline V gene are LNHDA and SQIVND (reference sequence). This CDR3 region has 15 residues. The CDR3 sequence is CASSSRTGYNSPLHF. CDR3 nucleotide sequence: TGTGCCAGTAGTAGCCGGACAGGGTATAATTCACCCCTCCACTTT.

This clone was counted between two and nine times. The V gene is TRBV18, the J gene TRBJ1-4, with unresolved D. The germline V and J ends were trimmed by 3 bases and 2 bases, with 13 bases remaining between them. Germline V CDR1 and CDR2: KGHSH, LQKENI. CDR3 size: 16 residues. The CDR3 protein is CASSPTLPGTNEKLFF. The CDR3 DNA follows: TGTGCCAGCTCACCTACCCTCCCGGGGACTAATGAAAAACTGTTTTTT.

This chain joins TRBV21-1 and TRBJ2-1; the table assigns TRBD2, which was not confirmed against the DNA. TRBV21-1 is described as a pseudogene. This CDR3 has 15 amino acids. This CDR3 is CASSNPGRGYNEQFF. CDR3 nucleotide sequence: TGTGCCAGCAGCAACCCAGGTCGGGGTTACAATGAGCAGTTCTTC.

The chain has TRBV18 and TRBJ1-5; 7 nucleotides agree with TRBD1. Germline V gives CDR1 KGHSH, CDR2 LQKENI. V was clipped by 1 base and J by 4 bases; unmatched bases: 4. CDR3 size: 15 residues. The CDR3 region has the DNA TGTGCCAGCTCACCACGGGACAGCCTTAATCAGCCCCAGCATTTT. It translates to CASSPRDSLNQPQHF.

CDR3 region: CASSGMFAGQQFF. CDR3 coding DNA: TGTGCCAGCAGCGGGATGTTCGCAGGGCAGCAGTTCTTC. This chain connects TRBV5-4 to TRBJ2-1; D is perhaps TRBD1 (5 bases). V lost 4 bases and J lost 11, with 16 bases in between. This CDR3 is 13 amino acids long. CDR1 and CDR2 from the germline V gene are SGHNT and YYREEE (reference sequence). Full variable domain (rest looked up from reference TRBV5-4 and TRBJ2-1): ETGVTQSPTHLIKTRGQQVTLRCSSQSGHNTVSWYQQALGQGPQFIFQYYREEENGRGNFPPRFSGLQFPNYSSELNVNALELDDSALYLCASSGMFAGQQFFGPGTRLTVL.

V gene TRBV3-1 (or the pseudogene TRBV3-2) combines with J gene TRBJ2-1, with TRBD2 as a possible D gene (6 bases). The V end was cut by 0 bases, the J end by 8 bases, with 8 bases between. Germline V CDR1 and CDR2: LGHDT, YNNKEL (reference sequence). This CDR3 contains 13 residues. The CDR3 DNA sequence: TGTGCCAGCAGCCAAGATTGGGGGGATGAGCAGTTCTTC. Translated, it gives CASSQDWGDEQFF.